Listed here are 2 T cell receptor beta chains from one sample, sequenced in a study of cytomegalovirus exposure and HLA in healthy donors. The data were produced by immunoSEQ multiplex PCR, yet TCRdb's version contains in-frame clones alone and is incomplete. The sample contains roughly 180,000 clones, approximately 86% of which appear only once. The sequencing input was PBMCs. The receptors were gathered from a man aged 25 to 45 in good health and CMV-seropositive.

This clone has a single count. The chain has TRBV5-4 and TRBJ2-5, with 13 positions matching TRBD2. V shed 4 bases, J shed 4 bases, and the junction held 13 bases outside the gene matches. The CDR3 is 18 residues long. In germline, CDR1 is SGHNT, CDR2 YYREEE (reference sequence). The CDR3, as DNA: TGTGCCAGCAGCCCGAGGACTAGCGGGAGTGGTTCAGCAGAGACCCAGTACTTC. Translation gives CASSPRTSGSGSAETQYF.

V is TRBV14 and J is TRBJ2-7; maybe TRBD1 (7 bases). This CDR3 is 17 amino acids long. Trimming took 4 bases from V and 4 from J, leaving 23 bases between them. Germline CDR1 is SGHDN and CDR2 is FVKESK. The DNA of the CDR3 is TGTGCCAGCAGCCCTCTGCGGAGGGGGCGCACGGCGTACGAGCAGTACTTC. Its protein is CASSPLRRGRTAYEQYF.